Reported below is one TCR beta chain. The table lists this clonotype with many counts. What this receptor recognizes is not known. One base away there is no much larger clone; base qualities are not given. Genomic DNA served as template for TCR beta VDJ combination and CDR3 sequence profiling. An Illumina HiSeq 2000 was used for TCR repertoire sequencing. Turning to the authors' computational methods: TRBV/TRBJ rearrangement plots, CDR3 size and DJ length profiles, and Simpson's diversity index were used to evaluate the repertoires. The immunodominant clone was defined as the most abundant DNA sequence in deep sequencing data. CDR3 amino acid sequences were screened for sharing across subjects and were compared with published repertoires and the VDJdb database. TCRdb cleaned the public reads at Q25 with fastp, built clones with MiXCR and kept in-frame beta chains. Rows merge per CDR3 protein into single entries with the most common DNA and genes. In this record, the V and J calls reflect TCRdb's handling and not the investigators' own analysis. For this sample the table gives about 470,000 distinct CDR3 sequences, of which around 30% were detected only once. The leading ten clones occupy 0.8% to 0.85% of the sample.

These data come from a study of CD8+CD57+ T cells in acquired aplastic anemia listed by TCRdb under 2018. As for the study more broadly: DNA extracted from sorted CD4+ and CD8+ cells had a mean of about 3.3 ug, with a range of roughly 0.18 to 27.4 ug. CD8+CD57+ expansion was defined as frequency above the mean frequency observed in healthy subjects. Broad study findings and their caveats: Between patients and healthy controls, no significant difference in CD8+ Simpson's diversity was found (P=0.060). Roughly 30 CD8+ CDR3 sequences were shared between patients and controls but appeared highly expressed in patients and within their immunodominant clones.

The CDR3, from cysteine to phenylalanine, totals 13 residues. CDR3 DNA only is kept here, 39 bases in frame from base 1. CDR1 and CDR2, looked up from the germline V gene, are ENHRY and SYGVKD. Ends trimmed: V by 5 bases, J by 6 bases; bases unmatched to a gene: 5. The patients picked for sequencing were ones in whom flow cytometry had shown an expansion of CD8+CD57+ cells. Severe acquired aplastic anemia was diagnosed in all patients according to International Study of Aplastic Anemia and Agranulocytosis and Camitta criteria. No therapy had been received by the patients at the time of blood sampling. TCR repertoires of sorted CD4+ and CD8+ blood T cells from severe aplastic anemia patients and healthy subjects were deep-sequenced in the study. Patients were enrolled under clinicaltrials.gov protocols 00001620, 01623167, 00001397, 00071045, 00081523 and 00961064 in the USA. Ficoll-Paque density gradient centrifugation was used to isolate peripheral blood mononuclear cells. Before DNA extraction, CD4+ and CD8+ T cells were sorted by FACS or by magnetic beads.

Recombination joined TRBV10-3 with TRBJ1-2; 8 central bases correspond to TRBD1. Sequencing used sorted CD4+, CD8+, or CD8+CD57+ T cells (not recorded which) from PBMCs. The receptor was derived from a human donor with aplastic anemia. In nucleotides, the sequence is TGTGCCATCAGTCCGGACAGGGACGATGGCTACACCTTC. This sequence encodes CAISPDRDDGYTF.